The 20 T cell receptor beta chains listed next were all sequenced from one sample in a study of Ad26.COV2.S vaccination and SARS-CoV-2 variants. Treatment in this sample: roughly 20 received Ad26.COV2.S at low or high dose, single or two shots; 5 received placebo; per-sample allocation not given. Sampling was performed 63 days after the first vaccine or placebo injection. Clones were sequenced by immunoSEQ multiplex PCR, and TCRdb holds only the in-frame ones, with some missing. The sample lists about 350,000 clones; approximately 86% were seen once. Specimen: peripheral blood, collected in a trial of Ad26.COV2.S vaccine versus placebo. Every receptor here comes from a person between 18 and 65 years old who received the Ad26.COV2.S COVID-19 vaccine or a placebo.

Of note for this clone: Other DNA sequences in this specimen translate into the identical CDR3. V usage is TRBV11-2 and J usage is TRBJ2-7, with TRBD1 matching 10 bases. Losses at the gene ends were 5 bases for V and 2 bases for J; bases not matched to a gene: 3. Germline V gene lookup returns CDR1 SGHAT and CDR2 FQNNGV. The CDR3 is 14 amino acids. CDR3 DNA sequence: TGTGCCAGCAGCCTCGGGACAGGGGCCTACGAGCAGTACTTC. Translating gives CASSLGTGAYEQYF.

This rearrangement joins TRBV5-5 to TRBJ2-1, with TRBD1 matching over 7 bases. The trim removed 0 bases at V and 4 bases at J, leaving 4 bases unmatched. CDR1 SGHKS and CDR2 YYEKEE come from the germline V gene (reference sequence). This CDR3 comprises 15 residues. The CDR3 region has the DNA TGTGCCAGCAGCTTGGCGCCAGGGGGTTACAATGAGCAGTTCTTC. It encodes CASSLAPGGYNEQFF.

This clone is deemed medium-sized. The chain employs TRBV6-6 and TRBJ2-7, with a tentative D call TRBD1 (6 bases). Germline V gives CDR1 MNHNY, CDR2 SVGAGI (reference sequence). CDR3 length equals 15 residues. Trimming stripped 6 bases from V and 5 bases from J, with 20 bases between. For the CDR3, the DNA is TGTGCCAGCAGGCCTGACAGGACAACTCGACACGAGCAGTACTTC. As protein: CASRPDRTTRHEQYF.

The rearrangement links TRBV2 to TRBJ1-1; D perhaps matches TRBD1 (5 bases). V dropped 4 bases and J dropped 0 bases, with 12 bases sitting between them. Germline lookup yields CDR1 SNHLY and CDR2 FYNNEI. The CDR3 has 15 residues. CDR3 bases: TGTGCCAGCAGTGGACGGGGACGTCTGAACACTGAAGCTTTCTTT. Translating it yields CASSGRGRLNTEAFF.

The V gene is TRBV4-1, the J gene TRBJ2-7; unclear D gene. The ends were cut back, 0 bases at V and 3 bases at J, with 12 bases in the middle. This CDR3 spans 15 amino acids. Germline assignment: CDR1 MGHRA and CDR2 YSYEKL. CDR3 DNA sequence: TGCGCCAGCAGCCAAGATTGGGCAGCTAACTACGAGCAGTACTTC. Translated: CASSQDWAANYEQYF.

The V call is TRBV27, the J call TRBJ1-5; TRBD1 might be the D (6 bases). Germline CDR1 reads MNHEY; CDR2 reads SMNVEV (reference sequence). V gave up 6 bases and J gave up 0 bases, with 12 bases separating them. The CDR3 covers 15 residues. DNA of the CDR3: TGTGCCAGCAGCCAGGACAGCTATAGCAATCAGCCCCAGCATTTT. It is translated as CASSQDSYSNQPQHF.

The rearrangement links TRBV29-1 to TRBJ2-1; 7 nucleotides match TRBD2. Germline CDR1 and CDR2: SQVTM and ANQGSEA. The CDR3 runs to 13 residues. Trimming at V came to 7 bases and at J to 9 bases, leaving 12 bases not matched to a gene. CDR3 region: CSAQRTRGSEQFF. For the CDR3, the DNA is TGCAGCGCTCAACGGACTAGAGGCAGTGAGCAGTTCTTC.

The CDR3 spells CASSLTNTNNEQFF. The CDR3 DNA reads as TGTGCCAGCAGCTTAACAAACACGAACAATGAGCAGTTCTTC. The V call is TRBV7-3, the J call TRBJ2-1; D ambiguous. The CDR3 spans 14 residues. Trimming stripped 0 bases from V and 5 bases from J, with 8 bases between. The germline V gene encodes CDR1 SGHTA and CDR2 FQGTGA.

The rearrangement links TRBV19 to TRBJ2-1, with 9 bases identical to TRBD2. The CDR3 is 15 residues long. Losses at the gene ends were 5 bases for V and 5 bases for J; bases not matched to a gene: 7. Germline CDR1 is LNHDA and CDR2 is SQIVND (reference sequence). DNA of the CDR3: TGTGCCAGTAGTCCCCTAGCGGGGCCTAACAATGAGCAGTTCTTC. Translating it yields CASSPLAGPNNEQFF.

This sequence joins TRBV25-1 and TRBJ2-3; 10 bases align to TRBD1. This CDR3 has 17 amino acids. The trim removed 4 bases at V and 5 bases at J, leaving 12 bases unmatched. From germline, CDR1 is MGHDK and CDR2 SYGVNS. CDR3 nucleotide sequence: TGTGCCAGCAGTGCAGCTCCCGGGACAGGGGACGAAGATACGCAGTATTTT. This encodes CASSAAPGTGDEDTQYF.

The genes are TRBV29-1 and TRBJ2-1; 8 positions agree with TRBD2. Germline assignment: CDR1 SQVTM and CDR2 ANQGSEA. This CDR3 has 15 residues. V was pared by 5 bases and J by 4 bases, with 10 bases of the junction left unmatched. CDR3 residues: CSVPLREEAYNEQFF. The CDR3 nucleotides are TGCAGCGTTCCCCTGCGGGAGGAGGCGTACAATGAGCAGTTCTTC.

This clone was observed once. The chain is built from TRBV28 and TRBJ2-2; 12 bases are shared with TRBD1. V was pared by 4 bases and J by 4 bases, with 4 bases of the junction left unmatched. This CDR3 has 16 amino acids. Germline V gene sequence: CDR1 MDHEN, CDR2 SYDVKM. The CDR3 DNA sequence: TGTGCCAGCAGTTGGGGACAGGGGGCGAGCACCGGGGAGCTGTTTTTT. The encoded protein is CASSWGQGASTGELFF.

This sequence joins TRBV29-1 and TRBJ2-2; perhaps D is TRBD1 or TRBD2 (5 bases each). CDR1 is SQVTM and CDR2 is ANQGSEA in the germline V gene. V lost 2 bases and J lost 0, with 19 bases in between. This CDR3 region has 18 residues. The CDR3 nucleotides read TGCAGCGTTGAAATCACCGGGGCTGGACCCACGAACACCGGGGAGCTGTTTTTT. It yields the protein CSVEITGAGPTNTGELFF.

This clone came up many times. The chain links TRBV4-2 to TRBJ1-1, with TRBD1 as a possible D gene (6 bases). This CDR3 contains 13 residues. The germline V gene has CDR1 LGHNA and CDR2 YNFKEQ. Trimming shortened V by 1 base and J by 8 bases, and 11 bases separated the two germline ends. CDR3 nucleotides: TGTGCCAGCAGCCAAGGGGGGCGACCCGAAGCTTTCTTT. Protein product: CASSQGGRPEAFF.

This chain uses TRBV9 with TRBJ2-3, with D perhaps matching TRBD2 (7 bases). Germline V gives CDR1 SGDLS, CDR2 YYNGEE. The V and J ends lost 3 bases and 2 bases respectively, with 16 bases between them. The CDR3 length is 16 residues. The DNA for the CDR3 is TGTGCCAGCAGCGCCCGTGGGGGGGCTGTCACAGATACGCAGTATTTT. Translation gives CASSARGGAVTDTQYF. Full variable domain (outside the CDR3, taken from reference TRBV9 and TRBJ2-3): DSGVTQTPKHLITATGQRVTLRCSPRSGDLSVYWYQQSLDQGLQFLIQYYNGEERAKGNILERFSAQQFPDLHSELNLSSLELGDSALYFCASSARGGAVTDTQYFGPGTRLTVL.

This clone has only a few counts. The junction departs from the called germline gene at one end, perhaps through a read error. CDR3 nucleotide sequence: TGTGCTAGCAGCTCCGTTGGGGACAGAGGGCACTATGGCTACACCTTC. Its protein product is CASSSVGDRGHYGYTF. The chain has TRBV7-7 and TRBJ1-2, with TRBD1 matching 7 bases. Germline CDR1 reads SSHAT; CDR2 reads FNYEAQ (reference sequence). The CDR3 is 16 residues long. The variable domain in full, with the rest retrieved from reference TRBV7-7 and TRBJ1-2, is GAGVSQSPRYKVTKRGQDVTLRCDPISSHATLYWYQQALGQGPEFLTYFNYEAQPDKSGLPSDRFSAERPEGSISTLTIQRTEQRDSAMYRCASSSVGDRGHYGYTFGSGTRLTVV.

The chain carries TRBV5-4 and TRBJ1-1, with D maybe TRBD1 (5 bases). From germline, CDR1 is SGHNT and CDR2 YYREEE (reference sequence). V was shortened by 3 bases and J by 4 bases, with 13 bases between the two germline ends. CDR3 length equals 14 residues. This CDR3 is CASSSPGPGTEAFF. DNA for the CDR3: TGTGCCAGCAGCTCCCCGGGACCGGGCACTGAAGCTTTCTTT.

The rearrangement uses TRBV4-1 and TRBJ1-1; tentatively, D is TRBD1 (5 bases). V was clipped by 0 bases and J by 6 bases, with 14 bases between them. Germline assignment: CDR1 MGHRA and CDR2 YSYEKL. The CDR3 loop spans 15 amino acids. CDR3 DNA sequence: TGCGCCAGCAGCCAAGATCCCCTCGCAGGGTCTGAAGCTTTCTTT. Translation gives CASSQDPLAGSEAFF.

V gene TRBV18 combines with J gene TRBJ1-1; perhaps TRBD1 as D (5 bases). Germline assignment: CDR1 KGHSH and CDR2 LQKENI. The CDR3 length is 13 residues. The ends were cut back, 0 bases at V and 11 bases at J, with 13 bases in the middle. DNA for the CDR3: TGTGCCAGCTCACCACCGGGGGACCTAGGGGCTTTCTTT. This codes for CASSPPGDLGAFF.

The rearrangement links TRBV20-1 to TRBJ1-1; TRBD1 agrees at 12 bases. Germline V gives CDR1 DFQATT, CDR2 SNEGSKA (reference sequence). With V trimmed by 5 bases and J by 11 bases, 3 bases remained unmatched. There are 11 residues in the CDR3. The CDR3 DNA reads as TGCAGTGCTGGGGACAGGGGGCTGGCTTTCTTT. Its translation: CSAGDRGLAFF.